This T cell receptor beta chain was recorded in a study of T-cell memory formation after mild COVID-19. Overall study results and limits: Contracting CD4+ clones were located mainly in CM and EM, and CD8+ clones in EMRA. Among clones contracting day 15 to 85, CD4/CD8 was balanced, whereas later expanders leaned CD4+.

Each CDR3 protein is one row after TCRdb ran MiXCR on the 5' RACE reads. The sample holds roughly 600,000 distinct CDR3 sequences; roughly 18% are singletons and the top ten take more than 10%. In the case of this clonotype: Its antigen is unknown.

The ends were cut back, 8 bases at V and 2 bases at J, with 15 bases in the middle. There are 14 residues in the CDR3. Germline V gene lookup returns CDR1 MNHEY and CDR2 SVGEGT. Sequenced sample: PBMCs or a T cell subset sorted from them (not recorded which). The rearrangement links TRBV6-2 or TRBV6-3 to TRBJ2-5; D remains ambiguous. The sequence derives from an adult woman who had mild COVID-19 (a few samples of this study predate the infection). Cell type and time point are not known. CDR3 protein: CASALSTLQETQYF. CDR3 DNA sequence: TGTGCCAGCGCGCTCAGTACCCTGCAAGAGACCCAGTACTTC.